One and the same sample provided the 15 T cell receptor beta chains below, sequenced in a study of response to subunit inactivated influenza vaccine. TCRdb itself ran the RT-PCR reads through MiXCR, one entry per CDR3 protein. The sample lists 500,000 or so distinct CDR3 sequences, approximately 15% occurring once. The sample here was CD4+ T cells sorted from PBMCs, taken about 23 months after vaccination. Every receptor here comes from a man in his fifties or sixties who received an inactivated influenza vaccine.

The gene calls are TRBV12-3 or TRBV12-4 and TRBJ1-3; 7 bases align to TRBD1. The trim removed 7 bases at V and 4 bases at J, leaving 7 bases unmatched. The CDR3 extends over 14 amino acids. In DNA, the CDR3 is TGTGCCAGCACCACCGGGACAGCCGGAAACACCATATATTTT. Residues: CASTTGTAGNTIYF.

This clonotype was picked up many times. This chain joins TRBV6-4 and TRBJ2-3; 8 positions match TRBD2. V shed 4 bases and J 5 bases; nucleotides not matched to a gene: 8. Germline V CDR1 and CDR2: MRHNA, SNTAGT. This CDR3 is built from 15 residues. DNA of the CDR3: TGTGCCAGCAGTGGGGTAGCGGGAAAAGAAGATACGCAGTATTTT. Translating gives CASSGVAGKEDTQYF.

The rearrangement joins TRBV6-1 to TRBJ1-5, with D unclear. V lost 2 bases, J lost 4 bases, and 9 bases lay in between. The CDR3 spans 14 residues. Germline CDR1 is MNHNS and CDR2 is SASEGT. The CDR3 nucleotides read TGTGCCAGCAGTGAATCCGGCATAAATCAGCCCCAGCATTTT. This translates into CASSESGINQPQHF.

CDR3 protein: CASSQELSGVYEQYF. The CDR3 DNA reads TGCGCCAGCAGCCAAGAACTTAGCGGGGTATACGAGCAGTACTTC. V is TRBV4-3 and J is TRBJ2-7; TRBD2 aligns across 8 bases. CDR1 and CDR2 (germline): LGHNA, YSLEER. This CDR3 comprises 15 residues. The junction had 5 bases not matched to a gene; V was cut back by 0 bases and J by 4 bases.

This clonotype has at least ten counts. The V gene is TRBV20-1, the J gene TRBJ1-5; no definite D call. This CDR3 region has 13 residues. Germline CDR1 reads DFQATT; CDR2 reads SNEGSKA (reference sequence). Between the trimmed V and J ends, which lost 6 bases and 0 bases, there was a span of 9 bases. CDR3 residues: CSASGYSNQPQHF. The CDR3 DNA is TGCAGTGCCTCGGGGTATAGCAATCAGCCCCAGCATTTT.

V usage is TRBV29-1 and J usage is TRBJ1-1, with 7 bases that match TRBD1. From germline, CDR1 is SQVTM and CDR2 ANQGSEA. Germline trimming cut 6 bases from V and 4 bases from J; bases unmatched to any gene: 11. This CDR3 region has 14 residues. Here the CDR3 DNA reads TGCAGCGTCAAAGACGGGACAGCGCCCACTGAAGCTTTCTTT. Translating it yields CSVKDGTAPTEAFF. The whole variable domain, filled in from reference TRBV29-1 and TRBJ1-1, reads SAVISQKPSRDICQRGTSLTIQCQVDSQVTMMFWYRQQPGQSLTLIATANQGSEATYESGFVIDKFPISRPNLTFSTLTVSNMSPEDSSIYLCSVKDGTAPTEAFFGQGTRLTVV.

This clonotype has a handful of counts. This chain connects TRBV6-1 to TRBJ2-7; D call uncertain. Trimming took 6 bases from V and 3 from J, leaving 12 bases between them. The germline gives CDR1 MNHNS, CDR2 SASEGT. The CDR3 has 13 amino acids. As DNA, the CDR3 is TGTGCCAGCAGCGATCCAGCCCGCTACGAGCAGTACTTC. It specifies CASSDPARYEQYF.

This clonotype was counted only a few times. This sequence joins TRBV10-3 and TRBJ2-7, with 11 nucleotides matching TRBD1. The CDR3 extends over 11 amino acids. V trimming: 10 bases; J trimming: 6 bases; junction bases outside the gene matches: 2. The germline gives CDR1 ENHRY, CDR2 SYGVKD. CDR3 sequence (DNA): TGTGCCACCGGGACAGGGGGCGAGCAGTACTTC. It codes for CATGTGGEQYF.

This clonotype showed up many times. The chain links TRBV28 to TRBJ2-7; unclear D gene. Germline-derived CDR1 and CDR2 are MDHEN and SYDVKM. The CDR3 loop spans 18 amino acids. Trimming removed 6 bases from V and 4 bases from J, with 28 bases in between. CDR3 in amino acids: CASSPNGGPPSKAYEQYF. CDR3 sequence (DNA): TGTGCCAGCAGCCCAAACGGCGGCCCCCCCTCGAAAGCTTACGAGCAGTACTTC.

The chain carries TRBV5-1 and TRBJ2-7; 7 bases line up with TRBD1. Unmatched junction bases numbered 5, after V lost 3 bases and J lost 2 bases. Looked up from germline, CDR1 is SGHRS and CDR2 is YFSETQ. CDR3 length: 14 amino acids. The CDR3 here is CASSWDSLTYEQYF. The CDR3 nucleotides are TGCGCCAGCAGCTGGGACAGCCTAACCTACGAGCAGTACTTC.

J is TRBJ2-7 and V is TRBV28; 10 bases align to TRBD2. Germline values: CDR1 MDHEN, CDR2 SYDVKM. The CDR3 sequence is 15 residues long. J was trimmed by 4 bases and V by 6 bases; bases with no gene match: 9. The CDR3 reads CASRTPSGRGYEQYF. DNA for the CDR3: TGTGCCAGCAGGACGCCTAGCGGGAGAGGGTACGAGCAGTACTTC.

This chain connects TRBV5-1 to TRBJ2-3; weak D call: TRBD2 (7 bases). Trimming pared 0 bases from V and 2 bases from J, leaving 13 bases between. CDR3 length: 16 amino acids. Germline assignment: CDR1 SGHRS and CDR2 YFSETQ. Here the CDR3 DNA reads TGCGCCAGCAGCTTGGGGGGCGGGGGCTACACAGATACGCAGTATTTT. This gives the protein CASSLGGGGYTDTQYF.

This clonotype was counted only a few times. The chain joins TRBV10-3 to TRBJ1-2, with a tentative D call TRBD1 (6 bases). Germline V CDR1 and CDR2: ENHRY, SYGVKD. V shed 8 bases and J shed 2 bases, with 9 bases lying between them. CDR3 length: 12 amino acids. CDR3 protein: CAIPGQNYGYTF. The CDR3 DNA follows: TGTGCCATCCCAGGACAGAACTATGGCTACACCTTC.

The rearrangement links TRBV20-1 to TRBJ2-3; tentatively, D is TRBD1 (5 bases). Trimming cost V 4 bases and J 2 bases, with 22 bases left between them. The CDR3 spans 17 residues. Germline lookup yields CDR1 DFQATT and CDR2 SNEGSKA (reference sequence). DNA of the CDR3: TGCAGTGCTACAGGGATTTTGGGTCCTCAACTCACAGATACGCAGTATTTT. Translating it yields CSATGILGPQLTDTQYF.

This chain uses TRBV7-6 with TRBJ2-2; TRBD1 might be the D (6 bases). This CDR3 contains 15 residues. Germline values: CDR1 SGHVS, CDR2 FNYEAQ. V was clipped by 7 bases and J by 0 bases, with 12 bases between them. CDR3 sequence (DNA): TGTGCCAGCAAAATAGGACAGACGAACACCGGGGAGCTGTTTTTT. Translated, it gives CASKIGQTNTGELFF.